These T cell receptor beta chains were read from a single sample in a study of T cell responses to AZD1222 COVID-19 vaccine. Some clones are missing from TCRdb's copy, which holds only in-frame ones; the method was immunoSEQ multiplex PCR. Of roughly 150,000 clones listed, approximately 90% are singletons. Sequencing used peripheral blood, obtained on day 0 of AZD1222 vaccination. The receptors originated from an adult in good health. CDR3s include the opening cysteine and the closing phenylalanine or tryptophan.

CDR3aa: CASSLEGVAYGYTF
v_gene: TRBV5-1
j_gene: TRBJ1-2

CDR3aa: CASSRGGDGYTF
v_gene: TRBV11-3
j_gene: TRBJ1-2

CDR3aa: CASSIRREGSRNEQFF
v_gene: TRBV19
j_gene: TRBJ2-1

CDR3aa: CASSLTQANYGYTF
v_gene: TRBV7-9
j_gene: TRBJ1-2

CDR3aa: CASSLSGNYGYTF
v_gene: TRBV5-1
j_gene: TRBJ1-2

CDR3aa: CASSPGARLNTEAFF
v_gene: TRBV5-5
j_gene: TRBJ1-1

CDR3aa: CASRRTGRTEAFF
v_gene: TRBV27
j_gene: TRBJ1-1

CDR3aa: CASSLAGVNNSPLHF
v_gene: TRBV7-6
j_gene: TRBJ1-6

CDR3aa: CASSDFQRRTQYF
v_gene: TRBV6-1
j_gene: TRBJ2-5

CDR3aa: CASSDSHAKVDTQYF
v_gene: TRBV6-4
j_gene: TRBJ2-3

CDR3aa: CASTDHIQGKAFF
v_gene: TRBV28
j_gene: TRBJ1-1

CDR3aa: CSAAVTEAFF
v_gene: TRBV29-1
j_gene: TRBJ1-1

CDR3aa: CSVGAGYTF
v_gene: TRBV29-1
j_gene: TRBJ1-2

CDR3aa: CASSLEREGFEQYF
v_gene: TRBV5-1
j_gene: TRBJ2-7

CDR3aa: CSAGRLDSFF
v_gene: TRBV20-1
j_gene: TRBJ2-7

CDR3aa: CASSRHKQETQYF
v_gene: TRBV28
j_gene: TRBJ2-5

CDR3aa: CSASARARETQYF
v_gene: TRBV20-1
j_gene: TRBJ2-5

CDR3aa: CASSPNTGTVTYEQYF
v_gene: TRBV11-3
j_gene: TRBJ2-7

CDR3aa: CASSGGTGANTEAFF
v_gene: TRBV28
j_gene: TRBJ1-1

CDR3aa: CASSLYGYTGELFF
v_gene: TRBV7-2
j_gene: TRBJ2-2

CDR3aa: CASSISGGTEAFF
v_gene: TRBV7-2
j_gene: TRBJ1-1

CDR3aa: CATSDYGLAGGRETQYF
v_gene: TRBV24-1
j_gene: TRBJ2-5